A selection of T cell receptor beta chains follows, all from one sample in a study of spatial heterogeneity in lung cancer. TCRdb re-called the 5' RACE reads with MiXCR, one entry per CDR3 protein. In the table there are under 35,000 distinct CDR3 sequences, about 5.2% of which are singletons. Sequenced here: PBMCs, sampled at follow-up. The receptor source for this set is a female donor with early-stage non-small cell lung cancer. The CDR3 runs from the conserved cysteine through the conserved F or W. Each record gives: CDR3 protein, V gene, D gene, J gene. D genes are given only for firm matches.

CDR3: CASSKAGNTGELFF; V: TRBV25-1; D: NA; J: TRBJ2-2
CDR3: CASSLGGAVYGYTF; V: TRBV7-2; D: NA; J: TRBJ1-2
CDR3: CASSTNRQPAKNIQYF; V: TRBV18; D: NA; J: TRBJ2-4
CDR3: CASSYSVPGQGNQPQHF; V: TRBV6-5; D: TRBD1; J: TRBJ1-5
CDR3: CSVDEVGGSYNEQFF; V: TRBV29-1; D: NA; J: TRBJ2-1
CDR3: CASSGRGSSYEQYF; V: TRBV9; D: TRBD1; J: TRBJ2-7
CDR3: CSVEHRSRSYNEQFF; V: TRBV29-1; D: NA; J: TRBJ2-1
CDR3: CASSTGFNQPQHF; V: TRBV6-2/TRBV6-3; D: NA; J: TRBJ1-5
CDR3: CASSPTGQGAADTQYF; V: TRBV18; D: TRBD1; J: TRBJ2-3
CDR3: CASMNTEAFF; V: TRBV28; D: NA; J: TRBJ1-1
CDR3: CASSLVAGASTDTQYF; V: TRBV7-8; D: TRBD2; J: TRBJ2-3
CDR3: CASSVRANTGELFF; V: TRBV6-1; D: NA; J: TRBJ2-2
CDR3: CASSLQGEQPQHF; V: TRBV7-2; D: TRBD1; J: TRBJ1-5
CDR3: CASSLWGNNEQFF; V: TRBV27; D: NA; J: TRBJ2-1
CDR3: CASSDTGRRQFF; V: TRBV7-3; D: NA; J: TRBJ2-1
CDR3: CSAGDLTTGDTQYF; V: TRBV20-1; D: NA; J: TRBJ2-3
CDR3: CASSFAGAYEQYF; V: TRBV28; D: NA; J: TRBJ2-7
CDR3: CASSLDGVASGNTIYF; V: TRBV7-9; D: NA; J: TRBJ1-3
CDR3: CASSLETRLDTQYF; V: TRBV11-2; D: NA; J: TRBJ2-3
CDR3: CASSQGQANSPLHF; V: TRBV3-1; D: NA; J: TRBJ1-6
CDR3: CASSLSGPGASTDTQYF; V: TRBV12-3/TRBV12-4; D: NA; J: TRBJ2-3
CDR3: CSARDGGRNEQYF; V: TRBV20-1; D: NA; J: TRBJ2-7